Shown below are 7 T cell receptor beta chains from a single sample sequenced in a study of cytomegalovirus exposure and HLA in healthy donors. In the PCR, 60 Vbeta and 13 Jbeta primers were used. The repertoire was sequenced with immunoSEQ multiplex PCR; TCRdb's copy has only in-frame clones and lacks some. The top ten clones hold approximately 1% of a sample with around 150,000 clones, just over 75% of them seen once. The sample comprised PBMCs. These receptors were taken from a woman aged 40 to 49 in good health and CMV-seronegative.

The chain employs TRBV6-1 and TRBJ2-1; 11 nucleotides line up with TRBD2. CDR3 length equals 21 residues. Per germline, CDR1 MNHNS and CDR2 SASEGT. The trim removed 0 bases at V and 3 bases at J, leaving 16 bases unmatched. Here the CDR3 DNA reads TGTGCCAGCAGTGAAGCTAGGTATTTTCCGACTAGCGGGATCGACTACAATGAGCAGTTCTTC. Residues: CASSEARYFPTSGIDYNEQFF.

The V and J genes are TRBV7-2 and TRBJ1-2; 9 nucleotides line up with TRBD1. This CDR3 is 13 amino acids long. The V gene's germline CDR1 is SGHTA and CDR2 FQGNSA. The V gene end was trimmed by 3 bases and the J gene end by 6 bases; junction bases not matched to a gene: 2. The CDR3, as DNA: TGTGCCAGCAGCTTCGGGACAGGGAATGGCTACACCTTC. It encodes CASSFGTGNGYTF.

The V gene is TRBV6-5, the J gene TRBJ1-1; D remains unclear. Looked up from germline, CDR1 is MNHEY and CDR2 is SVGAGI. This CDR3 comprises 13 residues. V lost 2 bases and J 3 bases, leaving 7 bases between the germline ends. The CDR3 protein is CASSYTGDTEAFF. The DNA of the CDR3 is TGTGCCAGCAGTTACACGGGAGACACTGAAGCTTTCTTT.

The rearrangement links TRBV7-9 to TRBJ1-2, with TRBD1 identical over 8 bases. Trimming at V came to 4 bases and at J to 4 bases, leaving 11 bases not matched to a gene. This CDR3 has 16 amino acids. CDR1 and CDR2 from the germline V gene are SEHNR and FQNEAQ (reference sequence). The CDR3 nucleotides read TGTGCCAGCAGCTCAAGCTCCCAGGGGGCGGTCTATGGCTACACCTTC. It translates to CASSSSSQGAVYGYTF.

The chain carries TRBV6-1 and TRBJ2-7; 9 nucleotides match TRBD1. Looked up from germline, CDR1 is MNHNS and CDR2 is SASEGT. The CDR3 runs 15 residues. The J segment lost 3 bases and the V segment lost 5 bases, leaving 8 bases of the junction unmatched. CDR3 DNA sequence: TGTGCCAGCAGTCCCGGGACAGGGTCCGGCTACGAGCAGTACTTC. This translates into CASSPGTGSGYEQYF.

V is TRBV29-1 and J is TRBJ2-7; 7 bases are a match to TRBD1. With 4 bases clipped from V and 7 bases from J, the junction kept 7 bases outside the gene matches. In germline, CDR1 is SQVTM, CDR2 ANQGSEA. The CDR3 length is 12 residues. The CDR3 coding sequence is TGCAGCGTTGTGGCCCCAGGGGGAGAGCAGTACTTC. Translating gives CSVVAPGGEQYF.

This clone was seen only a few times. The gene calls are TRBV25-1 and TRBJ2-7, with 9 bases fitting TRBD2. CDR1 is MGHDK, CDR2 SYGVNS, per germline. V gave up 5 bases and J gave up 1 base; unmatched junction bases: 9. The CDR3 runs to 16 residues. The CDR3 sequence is CASSFRLAAGSYEQYF. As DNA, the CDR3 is TGTGCCAGCAGTTTCCGACTAGCGGCGGGATCCTACGAGCAGTACTTC.